This T cell receptor beta chain was retrieved from a study of blood T cells in healthy people across ages. Background on the study: Capture via template switching afforded approximately one barcoded beta molecule per two T cells. Overall study findings and caveats: What prevented conclusive comparison of naive and antigen-experienced cells was that PBMCs were unsorted. Among long-lived donors, naive CD4+ cells were more numerous and diversity higher than in aged donors.

This CDR3 is built from 15 residues. V was clipped by 0 bases and J by 10 bases; unmatched bases: 7. CDR1 is DFQATT, CDR2 SNEGSKA, per germline (reference sequence). This clonotype came up once. Its antigen is as yet unknown. PCR was performed a second time for roughly 7 to 11 cycles using a sample-barcoded 5' primer and a J-beta primer mix. TCRdb called the 5' RACE reads again in MiXCR, with one record for every CDR3 protein. The table includes about 640,000 distinct CDR3 sequences, about 54% detected once. This receptor was identified in a man in his 60s in good health. The sample taken for sequencing was blood. The chain couples TRBV20-1 to TRBJ2-1, with 12 bases lining up with TRBD1. This chain's CDR3 is CSARESGTGGREQFF. The CDR3 nucleotides are TGCAGTGCTAGAGAATCCGGGACAGGGGGCCGCGAGCAGTTCTTC.